The clone carrying this T cell receptor (beta chain) was seen a single time. A quantity of 0.5 to 1 ug RNA underwent reverse transcription using random hexamers. TCR beta CDR3 was amplified by immunoSEQ multiplex PCR. This amplification extended across 54 Vbeta and 13 Jbeta segments. TCRdb reprocessed the immunoSEQ multiplex PCR reads via MiXCR and lists one record per CDR3 protein. The table records about 200,000 distinct CDR3 sequences, more than 85% of them present only once. Germline trimming cut 3 bases from V and 6 bases from J; bases unmatched to any gene: 5. This CDR3 is built from 14 residues. The V gene's germline CDR1 is SEHNR and CDR2 FQNEAQ (reference sequence). Negative isolation yielded the CD8+ and CD4+ T cells, while FACS enriched the TEMRA cells. The source of the sample is a study of CD8 T cells in Susac syndrome.

This sequence joins TRBV7-9 and TRBJ1-1; 9 nucleotides agree with TRBD1. This sequence was found in a human donor with multiple sclerosis. Sequences were obtained from CD8+ T cells from PBMCs. The DNA for the CDR3 is TGTGCCAGCAGCTTGGGATACAGGGGGCCTGAAGCTTTCTTT. It is translated as CASSLGYRGPEAFF. The whole variable domain, remainder taken from reference TRBV7-9 and TRBJ1-1, is DTGVSQNPRHKITKRGQNVTFRCDPISEHNRLYWYRQTLGQGPEFLTYFQNEAQLEKSRLLSDRFSAERPKGSFSTLEIQRTEQGDSAMYLCASSLGYRGPEAFFGQGTRLTVV.